This passage covers 21 T cell receptor beta chains from one sample sequenced in a study of cytomegalovirus exposure and HLA in healthy donors (TCRdb year 2017). Library creation used the immunoSEQ multiplex PCR assay. The multiplex PCR relied on a mix of 60 forward primers for TCR Vbeta segments and 13 reverse primers for TCR Jbeta segments. Drawn from immuneACCESS, this table holds only the in-frame rearrangements with V and J called that TCRdb kept. Clones are partly lost; checked studies trace under half to an unresolved V gene and leave the rest unexplained. This sample comprises 100,000 or so clones, more than 80% of them detected only once. Roughly 6.1% of the sample lies in the top ten. The sample taken for sequencing was PBMCs. These receptors came from a man aged 18 to 35 in good health and CMV-seronegative.

The J gene is TRBJ2-1, the V gene TRBV9; 7 bases agree with TRBD1. This CDR3 is built from 15 residues. The V gene end was trimmed by 3 bases and the J gene end by 0 bases; junction bases not matched to a gene: 3. Germline CDR1 and CDR2: SGDLS and YYNGEE. The CDR3 region is CASSATGSSYNEQFF. The CDR3, as DNA: TGTGCCAGCAGCGCGACAGGGAGCTCCTACAATGAGCAGTTCTTC.

The chain uses TRBV9 and TRBJ2-1; D is unclear. The germline V and J ends were trimmed by 0 bases and 7 bases, with 11 bases remaining between them. Germline CDR1 reads SGDLS; CDR2 reads YYNGEE. This CDR3 has 14 residues. The CDR3 nucleotides are TGTGCCAGCAGCGTAGATCGGTCTAGGAATGAGCAGTTCTTC. Translated, it gives CASSVDRSRNEQFF. Full variable domain (remainder filled in from reference TRBV9 and TRBJ2-1): DSGVTQTPKHLITATGQRVTLRCSPRSGDLSVYWYQQSLDQGLQFLIQYYNGEERAKGNILERFSAQQFPDLHSELNLSSLELGDSALYFCASSVDRSRNEQFFGPGTRLTVL.

The chain joins TRBV5-4 to TRBJ2-2; D call uncertain. Germline V gives CDR1 SGHNT, CDR2 YYREEE (reference sequence). The CDR3 is 12 residues long. V was clipped by 9 bases and J by 3 bases, with 9 bases between them. The CDR3 coding sequence is TGTGCCATCCCGTCGGACACCGGGGAGCTGTTTTTT. Amino acids: CAIPSDTGELFF.

This chain connects TRBV7-2 to TRBJ1-5, with 11 nucleotides matching TRBD1. With 5 bases clipped from V and 7 bases from J, the junction kept 7 bases outside the gene matches. The CDR3 runs 15 residues. The germline gives CDR1 SGHTA, CDR2 FQGNSA. The CDR3 nucleotides read TGTGCCAGCAGCCCCGGGACAGGGGGGATCCAGCCCCAGCATTTT. Its translation: CASSPGTGGIQPQHF.

J is TRBJ2-5 and V is TRBV21-1; the D call in the table, TRBD1, was not verified against the DNA. TRBV21-1 is a pseudogene segment. The CDR3 has 16 amino acids. CDR3 DNA sequence: TGTGCCAGCAGCAAAAGGCGTCAGGGGGCTAAAGAGACCCAGTACTTC. Translated: CASSKRRQGAKETQYF.

V and J are TRBV30 and TRBJ2-1, with a possible D match to TRBD2 (5 bases). Germline values: CDR1 GTSNPN, CDR2 SVGIG (reference sequence). The CDR3 has 13 amino acids. With 2 bases removed from V and 9 bases from J, the gap between germline ends came to 14 bases. CDR3 in amino acids: CAWSKIGNGEQFF. CDR3 sequence (DNA): TGTGCCTGGAGTAAAATCGGGAACGGTGAGCAGTTCTTC.

V and J are TRBV28 and TRBJ2-1, with TRBD2 matching over 16 bases. V trimming: 6 bases; J trimming: 10 bases; junction bases outside the gene matches: 21. CDR3 size: 20 residues. Germline CDR1 MDHEN, CDR2 SYDVKM. CDR3 sequence (DNA): TGTGCCAGCAGCTCCGGACCGGGACTAGCGGGAGGGCCTACACGCGGGGAGCAGTTCTTC. It codes for CASSSGPGLAGGPTRGEQFF.

The chain is built from TRBV2 and TRBJ2-3; a weak D match, TRBD2 (6 bases). The V gene lost 1 base and the J gene lost 2 bases, with 13 bases spanning the gap. Germline-derived CDR1 and CDR2 are SNHLY and FYNNEI. The CDR3 runs to 16 residues. CDR3 nucleotide sequence: TGTGCCAGCAGTGAAGAGAAGCGGAGGGCCACAGATACGCAGTATTTT. Translating gives CASSEEKRRATDTQYF.

The CDR3 loop reads CASSLWDRGETQYF. CDR3 in DNA: TGTGCCAGCAGCCTTTGGGACAGGGGAGAGACCCAGTACTTC. The genes are TRBV13 and TRBJ2-5; 10 positions match TRBD1. CDR3 length: 14 amino acids. Germline loops: CDR1 PRHDT, CDR2 FYEKMQ (reference sequence). V lost 5 bases, J lost 4 bases, and 4 bases stayed unmatched.

The chain combines TRBV5-1 with TRBJ1-2, with D perhaps TRBD1 (5 bases). Germline CDR1 is SGHRS and CDR2 is YFSETQ. The CDR3 is made up of 14 amino acids. The ends were cut back, 0 bases at V and 5 bases at J, with 11 bases in the middle. This chain's CDR3 is CASSLAGGEYGYTF. CDR3 DNA sequence: TGCGCCAGCAGCTTGGCCGGGGGGGAGTATGGCTACACCTTC.

The chain uses TRBV4-3 and TRBJ2-1; a weak D match, TRBD1 (6 bases). V gave up 3 bases and J gave up 6 bases, with 12 bases separating them. Looked up from germline, CDR1 is LGHNA and CDR2 is YSLEER. This CDR3 is 14 amino acids long. The CDR3 is CASSHQGGGNEQFF. In DNA form, the CDR3 reads TGCGCCAGCAGCCACCAAGGGGGTGGCAATGAGCAGTTCTTC.

This rearrangement joins TRBV5-1 to TRBJ2-7; TRBD1 matches at 9 bases. The length of the CDR3 is 14 residues. J was trimmed by 2 bases and V by 3 bases; bases with no gene match: 3. CDR1 and CDR2 from the germline V gene are SGHRS and YFSETQ. The CDR3 DNA reads as TGCGCCAGCAGCTCATGGACAGGGGCCTACGAGCAGTACTTC. It translates to CASSSWTGAYEQYF.

The chain recombines TRBV20-1 with TRBJ2-7; 7 nucleotides agree with TRBD2. CDR1 and CDR2 from the germline V gene are DFQATT and SNEGSKA (reference sequence). Trimming cost V 6 bases and J 12 bases; bases outside gene matches: 8. There are 10 residues in the CDR3. CDR3 sequence reads: CSAGRLIPYF. CDR3 in DNA: TGCAGTGCCGGGAGGCTAATTCCGTACTTC.

V and J are TRBV4-2 and TRBJ1-2, with 10 bases matching TRBD1. V lost 5 bases and J lost 4; bases outside the gene matches: 10. Germline loops: CDR1 LGHNA, CDR2 YNFKEQ. The CDR3 is 16 amino acids. CDR3 sequence: CASSFPTGGGSYGYTF. The DNA of the CDR3 is TGTGCCAGCAGCTTCCCGACAGGGGGCGGTAGCTATGGCTACACCTTC.

V is TRBV15 and J is TRBJ2-7; TRBD1 matches at 9 bases. The V and J ends lost 1 base and 4 bases, in that order; junction bases with no gene match: 2. CDR1 and CDR2 from the germline V gene are LNHNV and YYDKDF (reference sequence). The CDR3 has 14 amino acids. CDR3 DNA sequence: TGTGCCACCAGCAGAGGGGGACAGGGTTACGAGCAGTACTTC. Translated, it gives CATSRGGQGYEQYF.

V gene TRBV6-6 combines with J gene TRBJ1-1; tentative D call: TRBD1 (5 bases). CDR1 and CDR2 (germline): MNHNY, SVGAGI (reference sequence). V gave up 0 bases and J gave up 0 bases, with 8 bases separating them. The CDR3 has 15 amino acids. For the CDR3, the DNA is TGTGCCAGCAGTTACTCGGTGACAGTGAACACTGAAGCTTTCTTT. Its translation: CASSYSVTVNTEAFF.

This chain uses TRBV5-1 with TRBJ2-2; 12 bases are shared with TRBD2. The germline V gene has CDR1 SGHRS and CDR2 YFSETQ. CDR3 length: 17 amino acids. Trimming removed 4 bases from V and 4 bases from J; junction bases left unmatched: 8. CDR3 nucleotide sequence: TGCGCCAGCAGCACCCGACTAGCGGGAGAGGGCACCGGGGAGCTGTTTTTT. As protein: CASSTRLAGEGTGELFF.

This clone was counted between two and nine times. This chain joins TRBV7-2 and TRBJ2-5; D possibly corresponds to TRBD2 (6 bases). The CDR3 extends over 15 amino acids. Germline CDR1 SGHTA, CDR2 FQGNSA. Trimming left V 5 bases short and J 4 bases short, with 17 bases between. Here the CDR3 reads CASSPSGTWGETQYF. CDR3 nucleotides: TGTGCCAGCAGCCCTTCTGGGACTTGGGGAGAGACCCAGTACTTC.

CDR3 in amino acids: CAIRKGLAGESSEQYF. In DNA, the CDR3 is TGTGCCATCAGAAAGGGACTAGCGGGAGAGAGCTCCGAGCAGTACTTC. The rearrangement joins TRBV10-3 to TRBJ2-7, with TRBD2 matching over 14 bases. The CDR3 loop spans 16 amino acids. V lost 6 bases to trimming and J lost 6 bases; unmatched junction nucleotides: 10. In germline, CDR1 is ENHRY, CDR2 SYGVKD.

The chain carries TRBV28 and TRBJ1-5; TRBD1 is a possible D gene (6 bases). This CDR3 comprises 15 residues. The germline gives CDR1 MDHEN, CDR2 SYDVKM. Trimming pared 5 bases from V and 6 bases from J, leaving 17 bases between. CDR3 nucleotides: TGTGCCAGCAGTCTGACGGGTCAGGGGAGTCAGCCCCAGCATTTT. Its protein is CASSLTGQGSQPQHF.

The chain is built from TRBV5-8 and TRBJ2-7, with TRBD2 matching 7 bases. The CDR3 totals 14 residues. CDR1 is SGHTS, CDR2 YDEGEE, per germline. The V gene end was trimmed by 4 bases and the J gene end by 5 bases; junction bases not matched to a gene: 9. The CDR3 DNA is TGTGCCAGCAGCCCCTTTCGGGAGGATAACGAGCAGTACTTC. This codes for CASSPFREDNEQYF.